Below are 32 T cell receptor beta chains sequenced from a single sample in a study of T cells in Graves' hyperthyroidism and ophthalmopathy. Amplified TCR beta CDR3 regions derived from RNA transcripts. Researchers ran a first-round RT-PCR on the TCR CDR3 using the HTBI primer set. TCRdb recomputed calls from the multiplex PCR reads with MiXCR, one row per CDR3 protein. This table has about half a million distinct CDR3 sequences, 20% to 25% appearing once. Material for sequencing was blood. The receptors here all came from a woman in her 70s with Graves' ophthalmopathy.

This clonotype was picked up many times. The V call is TRBV12-3 or TRBV12-4, the J call TRBJ1-1, with D uncertain. V shed 3 bases and J shed 9 bases, with 14 bases lying between them. This CDR3 is 13 amino acids long. As DNA, the CDR3 is TGTGCCAGCAGTTTTCTAGGGAGGCGGAAAGCTTTCTTT. Encoded protein: CASSFLGRRKAFF.

This clonotype was observed at least ten times. This chain links TRBV7-2 with TRBJ2-1; TRBD2 agrees at 7 bases. This CDR3 has 15 residues. Germline lookup yields CDR1 SGHTA and CDR2 FQGNSA. The V and J ends lost 5 bases and 8 bases, in that order; junction bases with no gene match: 12. CDR3 residues: CASSARGGGRDEQFF. CDR3 coding DNA: TGTGCCAGCAGCGCGAGGGGCGGGGGTCGGGATGAGCAGTTCTTC.

This clonotype was seen repeatedly, ten times or more. The gene calls are TRBV7-2 and TRBJ2-7, with D uncertain. Between the trimmed V and J ends, which lost 5 bases and 7 bases, there was a span of 9 bases. This CDR3 comprises 11 residues. Germline V gene lookup returns CDR1 SGHTA and CDR2 FQGNSA. In nucleotides, the CDR3 is TGTGCCAGCAGCCCCAGCCAGGAGCAGTACTTC. This translates into CASSPSQEQYF.

Many counts were recorded for this clonotype. J is TRBJ2-7 and V is TRBV28, with unresolved D. CDR3 size: 12 residues. Trimming removed 2 bases from V and 4 bases from J, with 6 bases in between. The germline V gene encodes CDR1 MDHEN and CDR2 SYDVKM. The CDR3 DNA follows: TGTGCCAGCAGTTTAGAACGGTACGAGCAGTACTTC. Amino acids: CASSLERYEQYF.

This clonotype was counted ten times or more. The chain recombines TRBV20-1 with TRBJ2-3; TRBD2 matches 8 bases. V trimming: 4 bases; J trimming: 2 bases; junction bases outside the gene matches: 5. The V gene's germline CDR1 is DFQATT and CDR2 SNEGSKA (reference sequence). This CDR3 region has 14 residues. The CDR3 loop reads CSATYSGNTDTQYF. DNA for the CDR3: TGCAGTGCTACCTATAGCGGGAACACAGATACGCAGTATTTT.

This clonotype was seen more than once but under ten times. The rearrangement uses TRBV10-3 and TRBJ2-2; 10 nucleotides match TRBD1. Germline values: CDR1 ENHRY, CDR2 SYGVKD. The CDR3 covers 16 residues. V lost 0 bases and J lost 6; bases outside the gene matches: 4. CDR3 sequence reads: CAISESGQGVAGELFF. DNA for the CDR3: TGTGCCATCAGTGAGTCCGGACAGGGGGTCGCCGGGGAGCTGTTTTTT.

This clonotype was found many times. The chain links TRBV20-1 to TRBJ2-5; TRBD1 agrees at 9 bases. After removal of 6 bases from V and 0 bases from J, the junction contained 11 bases not matched to a gene. The germline V gene encodes CDR1 DFQATT and CDR2 SNEGSKA (reference sequence). The CDR3 contains 16 residues. Here the CDR3 reads CSAIPQGQGNQETQYF. DNA for the CDR3: TGCAGTGCCATACCCCAGGGACAGGGCAACCAAGAGACCCAGTACTTC.

With regard to this clonotype: An end of the junction does not agree with germline; a read error may underlie this. This chain joins TRBV12-3 or TRBV12-4 and TRBJ1-2, with no clear D. The CDR3 is 16 residues long. CDR3 coding DNA: TGTGCCAGCAGCTTAGGCATCCGGGGAACCCACTATGGCTACACCTTC. It codes for CASSLGIRGTHYGYTF.

This clonotype appeared a few times. This chain joins TRBV12-3 or TRBV12-4 and TRBJ2-4; TRBD1 agrees at 9 bases. CDR3 length equals 15 residues. The V segment lost 4 bases and the J segment 3 bases; nucleotides outside the gene matches: 4. The DNA for the CDR3 is TGTGCCAGCAGTTCCACAGGGGGCTTCAAAAACATTCAGTACTTC. Translated: CASSSTGGFKNIQYF.

The rearrangement joins TRBV5-4 to TRBJ1-4, with D maybe TRBD1 (5 bases). CDR3 length equals 14 residues. Germline values: CDR1 SGHNT, CDR2 YYREEE (reference sequence). Trimming left V 2 bases short and J 5 bases short, with 10 bases between. The CDR3 protein is CASSFGTANEKLFF. In DNA, the CDR3 is TGTGCCAGCAGCTTCGGGACGGCCAATGAAAAACTGTTTTTT. Using reference TRBV5-4 and TRBJ1-4 for the parts outside the CDR3, the full variable domain is ETGVTQSPTHLIKTRGQQVTLRCSSQSGHNTVSWYQQALGQGPQFIFQYYREEENGRGNFPPRFSGLQFPNYSSELNVNALELDDSALYLCASSFGTANEKLFFGSGTQLSVL.

The gene calls are TRBV12-5 and TRBJ2-1, with D uncertain. The CDR3 contains 13 residues. In germline, CDR1 is LGHNT, CDR2 FRNRAP. Trimming shortened V by 0 bases and J by 12 bases, and 12 bases separated the two germline ends. The CDR3 DNA reads as TGTGCTAGTGGTTTGGTCGACCCCGGAGTGCAGTTCTTC. Its protein product is CASGLVDPGVQFF.

This chain joins TRBV5-4 and TRBJ2-5; D unresolved. Germline CDR1 SGHNT, CDR2 YYREEE (reference sequence). The V and J ends lost 0 bases and 3 bases respectively, with 6 bases between them. The CDR3 runs to 13 residues. CDR3 sequence reads: CASSLASEETQYF. The DNA for the CDR3 is TGTGCCAGCAGCTTGGCCAGCGAAGAGACCCAGTACTTC.

Ten or more counts support this clonotype. In DNA form, the CDR3 reads TGTGCCAGCAGTAACCCCCGGACTAGCGGGAGGGCCGGGACCGGGGAGCTGTTTTTT. As protein: CASSNPRTSGRAGTGELFF. The chain recombines TRBV2 with TRBJ2-2; 15 nucleotides agree with TRBD2. V shed 5 bases and J 5 bases; nucleotides not matched to a gene: 12. The CDR3 is made up of 19 amino acids. In germline, CDR1 is SNHLY, CDR2 FYNNEI.

Regarding this clonotype: A read error is likely, as this CDR3 ends without the conserved phenylalanine or tryptophan. J is TRBJ2-1 and V is TRBV6-2 or TRBV6-3, with 13 positions matching TRBD2. Trimming cost V 0 bases and J 3 bases; bases outside gene matches: 2. The CDR3 length is 17 residues. Germline lookup yields CDR1 MNHEY and CDR2 SVGEGT. CDR3 loop: CASSYSGLAGIYNEQFS. The CDR3 DNA reads TGTGCCAGCAGTTACTCGGGACTAGCGGGAATCTACAATGAGCAGTTCTCC.

In nucleotides, the CDR3 is TGCGCCAGCAGCTTGGACCCAGGGCTAGCGGGAGGTTCCTACGAGCAGTACTTC. This encodes CASSLDPGLAGGSYEQYF. The rearrangement joins TRBV5-1 to TRBJ2-7; 11 bases fit TRBD2. The CDR3 totals 18 residues. Germline CDR1 and CDR2: SGHRS and YFSETQ. V shed 0 bases and J 1 base; nucleotides not matched to a gene: 9.

This clonotype was counted at least ten times. The chain has TRBV7-2 and TRBJ2-7, with D possibly being TRBD2 (5 bases). V lost 1 base to trimming and J lost 9 bases, with 16 bases between them. The V gene's germline CDR1 is SGHTA and CDR2 FQGNSA. The CDR3 contains 14 residues. The CDR3 loop reads CASSLEGGFYRQYF. For the CDR3, the DNA is TGTGCCAGCAGCTTAGAAGGAGGATTTTACCGGCAGTACTTC.

V is TRBV18 and J is TRBJ2-7; no clear D. Germline V gene data show CDR1 as KGHSH and CDR2 as LQKENI. V lost 1 base to trimming and J lost 7 bases, with 8 bases between them. CDR3 length equals 12 residues. The CDR3 DNA sequence: TGTGCCAGCTCACCACAGGGTCAGGAGCAGTACTTC. Protein sequence: CASSPQGQEQYF.

The chain uses TRBV30 and TRBJ1-5; 7 bases fit TRBD1. CDR1 and CDR2 from the germline V gene are GTSNPN and SVGIG (reference sequence). CDR3 length: 13 amino acids. The J segment lost 6 bases and the V segment lost 4 bases, leaving 6 bases of the junction unmatched. The CDR3 coding sequence is TGTGCCTGGACCAGACAGGGCGGTCAGCCCCAGCATTTT. Translated, it gives CAWTRQGGQPQHF.

Concerning this clonotype: At one end the junction does not follow the germline gene, possibly because of a read error. The chain uses TRBV7-2 and TRBJ1-6; TRBD1 agrees at 8 bases. The CDR3 has 15 residues. Germline V gene sequence: CDR1 SGHTA, CDR2 FQGNSA. CDR3 DNA sequence: TGTGCCAACAGCCCGGTGGGACAGGAGAATTCACCCCTCCACTTT. It yields the protein CANSPVGQENSPLHF.

The gene calls are TRBV12-3 or TRBV12-4 and TRBJ2-7, with D possibly TRBD2 on 5 matching bases. Deletions cut 5 bases from V and 3 bases from J, with 20 bases between. This CDR3 comprises 16 residues. The CDR3 DNA is TGTGCCAGCAGTGACGCCGGGATAGGGTATCGCTACGAGCAGTACTTC. It translates to CASSDAGIGYRYEQYF.

This clonotype was seen only a few times. The chain is built from TRBV20-1 and TRBJ2-5; 8 bases align to TRBD2. V lost 1 base and J lost 5; bases outside the gene matches: 9. CDR1 and CDR2 from the germline V gene are DFQATT and SNEGSKA (reference sequence). The length of the CDR3 is 15 residues. The CDR3 loop is CSARAEAGVDETQYF. CDR3 sequence (DNA): TGCAGTGCTAGAGCGGAAGCGGGAGTGGATGAGACCCAGTACTTC.

This clonotype was seen only a few times. V is TRBV6-2 or TRBV6-3 and J is TRBJ2-1; 11 bases match TRBD2. The ends lost 2 bases at V and 9 bases at J; junction bases unmatched: 6. Germline CDR1 and CDR2: MNHEY and SVGEGT. The CDR3 runs to 15 residues. CDR3 protein: CASSYPRLAGGEQFF. Here the CDR3 DNA reads TGTGCCAGCAGTTACCCCCGGCTAGCGGGAGGTGAGCAGTTCTTC.

This chain joins TRBV10-3 and TRBJ1-2, with D possibly TRBD1 on 6 matching bases. The V end lost 6 bases, the J end lost 0 bases, and 14 bases lay between the germline ends. The CDR3 is 15 residues long. In germline, CDR1 is ENHRY, CDR2 SYGVKD. The CDR3 loop is CAIRMVDSSNYGYTF. CDR3 nucleotide sequence: TGTGCCATCAGGATGGTGGACAGCTCTAACTATGGCTACACCTTC.

This clonotype occurred a few times. J is TRBJ2-1 and V is TRBV6-1, with D hard to call. Trimming left V 0 bases short and J 4 bases short, with 10 bases between. CDR1 is MNHNS and CDR2 is SASEGT in the germline V gene. The CDR3 consists of 15 residues. CDR3 DNA sequence: TGTGCCAGCAGTGAAGCGCTAGTCAGGTACAATGAGCAGTTCTTC. As protein: CASSEALVRYNEQFF.

This clonotype occurred a few times. The chain couples TRBV2 to TRBJ1-4; 9 bases fit TRBD1. V lost 6 bases and J lost 8; bases outside the gene matches: 10. Germline V gene data show CDR1 as SNHLY and CDR2 as FYNNEI. The CDR3 loop spans 15 amino acids. This chain's CDR3 is CASRLSGTGNEKLFF. The CDR3 DNA reads TGTGCCAGCAGACTCTCCGGGACAGGGAACGAAAAACTGTTTTTT.

As concerns this clonotype: An end of the junction differs from the germline gene, which may be a read error. The chain combines TRBV27 with TRBJ2-5; maybe TRBD2 (6 bases). CDR3 length: 14 amino acids. Germline assignment: CDR1 MNHEY and CDR2 SMNVEV (reference sequence). The CDR3 nucleotides are TGTACCAGCAGTTTCCAGCGGAGGGCCGGGGCCCAGTACTTC. The encoded protein is CTSSFQRRAGAQYF.

The chain couples TRBV5-1 to TRBJ2-1; a possible D gene is TRBD2 (6 bases). The CDR3 is made up of 15 amino acids. Trimming pared 6 bases from V and 9 bases from J, leaving 22 bases between. From germline, CDR1 is SGHRS and CDR2 YFSETQ. The CDR3 DNA follows: TGCGCCAGCACCATTGGGCAGAGCGAGGGAGGTGAGCAGTTCTTC. It yields the protein CASTIGQSEGGEQFF.

J is TRBJ2-5 and V is TRBV29-1; a weak D match, TRBD1 (6 bases). This CDR3 comprises 13 residues. V lost 3 bases and J lost 5, with 13 bases in between. CDR1 and CDR2 (germline): SQVTM, ANQGSEA. CDR3 in DNA: TGCAGCGTTGAGGACAGATGGGGGGAGACCCAGTACTTC. This encodes CSVEDRWGETQYF.

This clonotype was seen repeatedly, ten times or more. V gene TRBV20-1 combines with J gene TRBJ1-5; the D gene is possibly TRBD1 (5 bases). The CDR3 loop spans 14 amino acids. In germline, CDR1 is DFQATT, CDR2 SNEGSKA (reference sequence). V lost 3 bases and J lost 5, with 14 bases in between. The CDR3 protein is CSASTDRTDQPQHF. Here the CDR3 DNA reads TGCAGTGCTAGCACCGACAGAACCGATCAGCCCCAGCATTTT.

The chain recombines TRBV30 with TRBJ2-5, with D hard to call. The V end lost 2 bases, the J end lost 7 bases, and 11 bases lay between the germline ends. The CDR3 contains 12 residues. Germline CDR1 reads GTSNPN; CDR2 reads SVGIG (reference sequence). This chain's CDR3 is CAWSPGPGTQYF. CDR3 coding DNA: TGTGCCTGGAGTCCCGGCCCGGGGACCCAGTACTTC.

The rearrangement uses TRBV7-9 and TRBJ2-5, with 9 nucleotides matching TRBD1. The CDR3 length is 16 residues. With 0 bases clipped from V and 3 bases from J, the junction kept 5 bases outside the gene matches. CDR1 is SEHNR and CDR2 is FQNEAQ in the germline V gene (reference sequence). The chain's CDR3 is CASSLAPGQGEETQYF. The CDR3 DNA follows: TGTGCCAGCAGCTTAGCACCGGGACAGGGAGAAGAGACCCAGTACTTC.

This clonotype was detected a few times. The rearrangement links TRBV7-2 to TRBJ2-1, with D hard to call. Germline V gene data show CDR1 as SGHTA and CDR2 as FQGNSA. The CDR3 loop spans 14 amino acids. The V and J ends lost 1 base and 6 bases respectively, with 10 bases between them. The CDR3 coding sequence is TGTGCCAGCAGCTTAGACCTGACGAGCAATGAGCAGTTCTTC. Translated, it gives CASSLDLTSNEQFF.